This T cell receptor beta chain was retrieved from a study of shared clonotypes between healthy human individuals. Points from the study as a whole: Sampling was confined to blood; repertoires within tissues likely differ. Though the depth was large, rarefaction showed that sorted-subset sequencing was incomplete.

Generated by immunoSEQ multiplex PCR, the TCRdb table keeps only in-frame clones and is missing some. The sample includes some 2,000,000 clones, roughly 94% seen only once; the top ten take 0.1% to 0.15%. This CDR3 spans 14 amino acids. CDR1 is MNHNS, CDR2 SASEGT, per germline. V gave up 5 bases and J gave up 5 bases, with 12 bases separating them. Remarks on this clone: The antigen is unknown.

The source material was naive CD4+ T cells sorted from blood. Subset noted: CD45RA+ positively selected. The chain recombines TRBV6-1 with TRBJ2-2; D might be TRBD2 (5 bases). This TCR came from a man aged 18 to 35 in good health. The CDR3 region is CASSQRGITGELFF. In DNA form, the CDR3 reads TGTGCCAGCAGTCAACGGGGTATTACCGGGGAGCTGTTTTTT.